This is a list of T cell receptor beta chains from one sample in a study of T cell changes during pregnancy in multiple sclerosis. Sequencing was performed with immunoSEQ multiplex PCR; in TCRdb, only in-frame clones are kept and a portion is missing. The sample yields roughly 88,000 clones, 92% seen once. The source material was peripheral blood, sampled in the first trimester of pregnancy. Source of these receptors: a female donor with multiple sclerosis, enrolled in a pregnancy study. Each CDR3 is given with its conserved first and last residue. D genes are given only for firm matches. Expanded clones are given a class, and other clones once, few, many or no size at all.

V: TRBV6-5; size: -; D: TRBD2; length: 15; J: TRBJ2-5; DNA: TGTGCCAGCAGCGAGCGGGAGATGTTAAGGGAGACCCAGTACTTC; CDR3: CASSEREMLRETQYF
V: TRBV9; size: -; D: -; length: 16; J: TRBJ1-1; DNA: TGTGCCAGCAGCCGCCGCGGGGGGGGAGGGGACACTGAAGCTTTCTTT; CDR3: CASSRRGGGGDTEAFF
V: TRBV27; size: -; D: -; length: 14; J: TRBJ2-3; DNA: TGTGCCAGCAGTTTGAGGTGGGGCACAGATACGCAGTATTTT; CDR3: CASSLRWGTDTQYF
V: TRBV14; size: -; D: TRBD1; length: 14; J: TRBJ2-2; DNA: TGTGCCAGCAGCCAGTACAGGGGTACCGGGGAGCTGTTTTTT; CDR3: CASSQYRGTGELFF
V: TRBV5-4; size: -; D: -; length: 12; J: TRBJ2-1; DNA: TGTGCCAGCAGCTTGATAAGCGGTGAGCAGTTCTTC; CDR3: CASSLISGEQFF
V: TRBV19; size: -; D: TRBD1; length: 13; J: TRBJ1-2; DNA: TGTGCCAGTAGCCCGACAGGGACGGGCGGCTACACCTTC; CDR3: CASSPTGTGGYTF
V: TRBV7-2; size: -; D: TRBD2; length: 14; J: TRBJ2-7; DNA: TGTGCCAGCAAAGGGACTAGCCACCCATACGAGCAGTACTTC; CDR3: CASKGTSHPYEQYF
V: TRBV6-5; size: -; D: TRBD1; length: 15; J: TRBJ1-1; DNA: TGTGCCAGCAGTTACTGGACAGGGGGGAGTACTGAAGCTTTCTTT; CDR3: CASSYWTGGSTEAFF
V: TRBV14; size: -; D: -; length: 15; J: TRBJ2-1; DNA: TGTGCCAGCAGCCTCTCTAACGGGAGAATCAATGAGCAGTTCTTC; CDR3: CASSLSNGRINEQFF
V: TRBV19; size: -; D: TRBD1; length: 14; J: TRBJ1-1; DNA: TGTGCCAGTATAAGCCCAGGGGGTTACACTGAAGCTTTCTTT; CDR3: CASISPGGYTEAFF
V: TRBV5-1; size: once; D: TRBD1; length: 16; J: TRBJ1-4; DNA: TGCGCCAGCAGCCCTGAACCCGGGACAGGGGCCGTAAAACTGTTTTTT; CDR3: CASSPEPGTGAVKLFF
V: TRBV5-4; size: -; D: TRBD2; length: 14; J: TRBJ2-7; DNA: TGTGCCAGCAGCAAAGGGACCCGCGGGGGGGAGCAGTACTTC; CDR3: CASSKGTRGGEQYF
V: TRBV7-2; size: -; D: TRBD2; length: 17; J: TRBJ2-1; DNA: TGTGCCAGCAGCTTAGAGAGGCTAGCGGGAGCCTACAATGAGCAGTTCTTC; CDR3: CASSLERLAGAYNEQFF
V: TRBV28; size: -; D: TRBD2; length: 14; J: TRBJ2-7; DNA: TGTGCCAGCAGCTCGTCGGGACTAGGGGTCGAGCAGTACTTC; CDR3: CASSSSGLGVEQYF
V: TRBV27; size: -; D: -; length: 16; J: TRBJ2-1; DNA: TGTGCCAGCAGTTTATCTTTGCACAACTCCTACAATGAGCAGTTCTTC; CDR3: CASSLSLHNSYNEQFF
V: TRBV5-1; size: -; D: -; length: 13; J: TRBJ2-7; DNA: TGCGCCAGCAGCTTGGAGGGAGGTTACGAGCAGTACTTC; CDR3: CASSLEGGYEQYF
V: TRBV28; size: -; D: TRBD1; length: 12; J: TRBJ1-2; DNA: TGTGCCACGAGGGACAGGCCCTATGGCTACACCTTC; CDR3: CATRDRPYGYTF
V: TRBV6-5; size: -; D: TRBD1; length: 14; J: TRBJ2-7; DNA: TGTGCCAGCAGAAACCGACAGGGTTTCTACGAGCAGTACTTC; CDR3: CASRNRQGFYEQYF
V: TRBV5-6; size: -; D: TRBD1; length: 18; J: TRBJ1-4; DNA: TGTGCCAGCAGCTTGATTGCGCAGGGGGTCCGGACTAATGAAAAACTGTTTTTT; CDR3: CASSLIAQGVRTNEKLFF
V: TRBV28; size: -; D: TRBD1; length: 14; J: TRBJ2-7; DNA: TGTGCCAGCACCCTGGGACAGGGGGCCGACGAGCAGTACTTC; CDR3: CASTLGQGADEQYF
V: TRBV4-2; size: -; D: TRBD2; length: 16; J: TRBJ2-3; DNA: TGTGCCAGCAGCCCCAGTGCTAGCGGAATGTTGGATACGCAGTATTTT; CDR3: CASSPSASGMLDTQYF
V: TRBV15; size: -; D: -; length: 13; J: TRBJ2-4; DNA: TGTGCCACCACAGGGCTAGCCAAAAACATTCAGTACTTC; CDR3: CATTGLAKNIQYF
V: TRBV7-2; size: many; D: -; length: 13; J: TRBJ2-2; DNA: TGTGCCAGCAGCCCTGACTACACCGGGGAGCTGTTTTTT; CDR3: CASSPDYTGELFF
V: TRBV19; size: -; D: -; length: 14; J: TRBJ2-2; DNA: TGTGCCAGTGTACGCAGGGCGAACACCGGGGAGCTGTTTTTT; CDR3: CASVRRANTGELFF
V: TRBV5-1; size: -; D: TRBD2; length: 15; J: TRBJ2-1; DNA: TGCGCCAGCAGCCCTCCGGGACTAGCGGGCAATGAGCAGTTCTTC; CDR3: CASSPPGLAGNEQFF
V: TRBV9; size: -; D: TRBD2; length: 16; J: TRBJ2-1; DNA: TGTGCCAGCAGTCTCGGGACTAGCGGTTCTTACAATGAGCAGTTCTTC; CDR3: CASSLGTSGSYNEQFF
V: TRBV11-2; size: -; D: TRBD2; length: 16; J: TRBJ2-3; DNA: TGTGCCAGCAGCTTTAGCGGGAGGGCTTCAGCAGATACGCAGTATTTT; CDR3: CASSFSGRASADTQYF
V: TRBV4-3; size: -; D: -; length: 13; J: TRBJ2-1; DNA: TGCGCCAGCAGCCAAGACAGGGTTTATGAGCAGTTCTTC; CDR3: CASSQDRVYEQFF